The table lists the clone carrying this TCR beta chain with a few counts. What it binds is not known. In the mixed lymphocyte reaction, cells were cocultured for 6 to 7 days at 37°C. Stimulators were PBMCs that bore Violet Dye, mixed 1:1 with responder PBMCs labelled with CFSE. From germline, CDR1 is SGHNT and CDR2 YYREEE (reference sequence). The V and J ends lost 4 bases and 4 bases respectively, with 11 bases between them. CDR3 length: 13 residues. The data were obtained in a study of siplizumab effects on memory and regulatory T cells. General study findings and limits: A naive or memory phenotype could not be assigned to roughly 75-97% of the proliferating CD4+ or CD8+ clones. A significant reduction in alloreactive sequences traceable to unstimulated CD4+ memory cells was produced by siplizumab.

Clones were sequenced by immunoSEQ multiplex PCR, and TCRdb holds only the in-frame ones, with some missing. Of approximately 16,000 clones in the sample, 40% to 45% are singletons; the top ten hold roughly 7.8%. The chain joins TRBV5-4 to TRBJ2-5; D ambiguous. This receptor was obtained from a human donor in good health; the cells came from an allogeneic mixed lymphocyte reaction. Some clones in this sample may be carry-over from other donors' samples. The sequencing sample was made of CFSE-low (dividing) CD4+ T cells sorted from an allogeneic mixed lymphocyte reaction. The CDR3 sequence is CASSPAARETQYF. For the CDR3, the DNA is TGTGCCAGCAGCCCAGCCGCCAGAGAGACCCAGTACTTC.